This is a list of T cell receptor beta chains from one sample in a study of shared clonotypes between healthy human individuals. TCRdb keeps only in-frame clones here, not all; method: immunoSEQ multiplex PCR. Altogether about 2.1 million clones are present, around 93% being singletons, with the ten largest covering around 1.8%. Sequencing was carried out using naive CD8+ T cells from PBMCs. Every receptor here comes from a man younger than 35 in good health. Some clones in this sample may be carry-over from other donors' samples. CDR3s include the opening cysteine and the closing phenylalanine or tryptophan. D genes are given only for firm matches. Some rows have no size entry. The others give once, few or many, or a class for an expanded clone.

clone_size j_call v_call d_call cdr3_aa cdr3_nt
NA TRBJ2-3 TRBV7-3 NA CASSLNPQGWGTDTQYF TGTGCCAGCAGCTTAAACCCACAGGGATGGGGCACAGATACGCAGTATTTT
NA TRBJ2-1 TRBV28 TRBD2 CASSITSGYNEQFF TGTGCCAGCAGTATAACTAGCGGGTACAATGAGCAGTTCTTC
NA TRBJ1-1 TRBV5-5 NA CASSFEIWNTEAFF TGTGCCAGCAGCTTTGAAATTTGGAACACTGAAGCTTTCTTT
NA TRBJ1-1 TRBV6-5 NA CASSYSVQGGTEAFF TGTGCCAGCAGTTACTCGGTGCAGGGAGGGACTGAAGCTTTCTTT
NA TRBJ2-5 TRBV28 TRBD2 CASTSHREASGETQYF TGTGCCAGCACCTCCCACCGGGAGGCATCTGGAGAGACCCAGTACTTC
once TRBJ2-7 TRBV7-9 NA CASSLREYYEQYF TGTGCCAGCAGCTTACGTGAGTACTACGAGCAGTACTTC
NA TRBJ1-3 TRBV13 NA CASSSEGNRPSENTIYF TGTGCCAGCAGCTCGGAGGGAAATCGACCGTCGGAGAACACCATATATTTT
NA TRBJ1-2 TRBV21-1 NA CARPSYGYTF TGTGCCAGGCCTTCCTATGGCTACACCTTC
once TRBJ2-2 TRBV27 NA CASSYQTGSGELFF TGTGCCAGCAGTTATCAAACAGGGTCAGGGGAGCTGTTTTTT
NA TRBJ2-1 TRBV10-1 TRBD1 CASSESGTGSREQFF TGCGCCAGCAGTGAGTCAGGGACAGGGAGTAGAGAGCAGTTCTTC
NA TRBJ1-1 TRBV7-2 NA CASSSLGGHFEAFF TGTGCCAGCAGCTCCCTAGGAGGACACTTTGAAGCTTTCTTT
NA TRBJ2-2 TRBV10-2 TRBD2 CASRDSQAGGNTGELFF TGCGCCAGCAGGGATTCCCAGGCGGGGGGAAACACCGGGGAGCTGTTTTTT
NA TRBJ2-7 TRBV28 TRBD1 CASSLSGTGSYEQYF TGTGCCAGCAGTTTATCCGGGACAGGGAGTTACGAGCAGTACTTC
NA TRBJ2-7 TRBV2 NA CASSEAGEWYEQYF TGTGCCAGCAGTGAAGCTGGAGAGTGGTACGAGCAGTACTTC
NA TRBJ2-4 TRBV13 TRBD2 CASSRRLADTPGNIQYF TGTGCCAGCAGTAGACGACTAGCGGACACACCCGGGAACATTCAGTACTTC
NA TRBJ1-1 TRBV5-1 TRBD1 CASSFRTGGNTEAFF TGCGCCAGCAGCTTCAGGACAGGGGGGAACACTGAAGCTTTCTTT
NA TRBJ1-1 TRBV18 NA CASSPGPGNTEAFF TGTGCCAGCTCGCCCGGTCCAGGGAACACTGAAGCTTTCTTT
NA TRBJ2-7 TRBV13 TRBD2 CASSPGGTSYEQYF TGTGCCAGCAGCCCGGGAGGAACTTCCTACGAGCAGTACTTC
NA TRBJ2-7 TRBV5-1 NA CASSLRGGLHEQYF TGCGCCAGCAGCTTGCGTGGGGGGCTGCACGAGCAGTACTTC
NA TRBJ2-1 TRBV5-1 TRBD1 CASSPTRQGGEQFF TGCGCCAGCAGCCCCACTCGACAGGGCGGTGAGCAGTTCTTC
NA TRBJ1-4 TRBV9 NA CASSADLSEKLFF TGTGCCAGCAGCGCCGACTTGAGTGAAAAACTGTTTTTT
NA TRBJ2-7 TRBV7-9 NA CASSLPRDFDSYEQYF TGTGCCAGCAGCTTACCCCGGGACTTCGACTCCTACGAGCAGTACTTC
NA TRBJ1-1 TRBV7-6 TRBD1 CASSSIKPGQGLTEAFF TGTGCCAGCAGCTCCATAAAACCGGGACAGGGATTAACTGAAGCTTTCTTT
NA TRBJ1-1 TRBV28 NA CASSFTGREAFF TGTGCCAGCAGTTTTACCGGGAGGGAAGCTTTCTTT
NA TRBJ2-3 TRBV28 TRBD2 CATFSGRAKTDTQYF TGTGCCACCTTTAGCGGGAGGGCCAAGACAGATACGCAGTATTTT
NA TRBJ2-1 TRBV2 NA CAPAGTMGEQFF TGTGCCCCTGCCGGGACAATGGGTGAGCAGTTCTTC
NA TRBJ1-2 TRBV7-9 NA CASSRGPDGYGYTF TGTGCCAGCAGCCGGGGACCGGACGGCTATGGCTACACCTTC
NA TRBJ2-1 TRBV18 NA CASSPPDRPYEQFF TGTGCCAGCTCACCCCCGGATCGTCCCTATGAGCAGTTCTTC
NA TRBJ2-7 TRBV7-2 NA CASSLGLPNYEQYF TGTGCCAGCAGCTTGGGACTTCCGAACTACGAGCAGTACTTC
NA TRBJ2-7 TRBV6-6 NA CASSSTGALYEQYF TGTGCCAGCAGTTCCACCGGGGCTCTATACGAGCAGTACTTC
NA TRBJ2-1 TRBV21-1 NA CASNGWTSYYNEQFF TGTGCCAGTAACGGATGGACTAGCTATTACAATGAGCAGTTCTTC
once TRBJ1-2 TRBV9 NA CASSVRTANYGYTF TGTGCCAGCAGCGTCCGGACAGCAAACTATGGCTACACCTTC
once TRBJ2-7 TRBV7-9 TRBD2 CASSLESAGAYEQYF TGTGCCAGCAGCCTCGAATCAGCGGGAGCCTACGAGCAGTACTTC
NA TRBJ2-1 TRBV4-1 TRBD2 CASSPRLAANNEQFF TGCGCCAGCAGCCCCCGACTAGCGGCCAACAATGAGCAGTTCTTC
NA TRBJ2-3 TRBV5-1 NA CASSLEPSTDTQYF TGCGCCAGCAGCTTGGAGCCGAGCACAGATACGCAGTATTTT
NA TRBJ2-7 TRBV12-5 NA CASGLVPPGRLYASYEQYF TGTGCTAGTGGTTTGGTACCACCGGGCCGACTATATGCCTCCTACGAGCAGTACTTC
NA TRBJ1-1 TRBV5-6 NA CASSLYRVENTEAFF TGTGCCAGCAGCCTGTACAGGGTCGAGAACACTGAAGCTTTCTTT
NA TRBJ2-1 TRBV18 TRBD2 CASSLLGGTRAYNEQFF TGTGCCAGCTCACTTCTCGGGGGGACTCGCGCCTACAATGAGCAGTTCTTC
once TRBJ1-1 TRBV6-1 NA CASSEFGNTEAFF TGTGCCAGCAGTGAATTTGGGAACACTGAAGCTTTCTTT
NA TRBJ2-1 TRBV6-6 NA CASSPTFYNEQFF TGTGCCAGCAGCCCGACTTTCTACAATGAGCAGTTCTTC
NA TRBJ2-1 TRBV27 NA CASSIGLDGRRDEQFF TGTGCCAGCAGCATAGGCCTGGACGGGAGACGAGATGAGCAGTTCTTC
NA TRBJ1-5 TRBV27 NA CASGPGPYQPQHF TGTGCCAGCGGACCGGGGCCTTATCAGCCCCAGCATTTT
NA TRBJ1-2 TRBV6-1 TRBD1 CASSGRQGLGYGYTF TGTGCCAGCAGTGGCCGACAGGGCCTGGGCTATGGCTACACCTTC
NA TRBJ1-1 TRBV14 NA CASSQARGTEAFF TGTGCCAGCAGCCAAGCGAGGGGCACTGAAGCTTTCTTT
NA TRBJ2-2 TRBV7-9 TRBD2 CASIFTAGVWTGELFF TGTGCCAGCATCTTTACAGCGGGAGTTTGGACCGGGGAGCTGTTTTTT
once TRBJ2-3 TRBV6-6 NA CASSYGAQEFSDTQYF TGTGCCAGCAGTTACGGGGCCCAAGAATTCTCTGATACGCAGTATTTT
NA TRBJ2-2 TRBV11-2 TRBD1 CASSLSPDRVQIYAGELFF TGTGCCAGCAGCTTGTCCCCCGACAGGGTACAAATCTATGCCGGGGAGCTGTTTTTT
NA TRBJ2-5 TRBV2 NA CASQGARGAQETQYF TGTGCCAGCCAAGGGGCCAGGGGCGCCCAAGAGACCCAGTACTTC
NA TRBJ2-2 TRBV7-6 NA CASQTRGLNTGELFF TGTGCGAGCCAAACACGAGGGTTGAACACCGGGGAGCTGTTTTTT
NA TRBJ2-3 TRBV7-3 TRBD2 CASSLGTSANTDTQYF TGTGCCAGCAGCTTAGGGACTAGCGCGAACACAGATACGCAGTATTTT
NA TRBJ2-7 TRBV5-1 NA CASSLWGTPGEEQYF TGCGCCAGCAGCTTGTGGGGTACCCCGGGAGAAGAGCAGTACTTC
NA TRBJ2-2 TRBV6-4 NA CASAGTSPPSTGELFF TGTGCCAGCGCCGGGACCTCTCCCCCGAGCACCGGGGAGCTGTTTTTT
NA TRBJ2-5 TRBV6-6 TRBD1 CASSWDSGEETQYF TGTGCCAGCAGTTGGGACAGTGGAGAAGAGACCCAGTACTTC
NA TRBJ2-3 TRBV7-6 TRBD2 CASSPKSGRWADTQYF TGTGCCAGCAGCCCTAAAAGCGGGAGGTGGGCAGATACGCAGTATTTT
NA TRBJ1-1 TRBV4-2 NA CASSREQGSNTEAFF TGTGCCAGCAGCCGGGAACAGGGTTCGAACACTGAAGCTTTCTTT
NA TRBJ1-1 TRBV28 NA CASSFYRDEAFF TGTGCCAGCAGTTTTTACAGGGATGAAGCTTTCTTT
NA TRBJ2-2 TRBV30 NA CAWSWTVNTGELFF TGTGCCTGGAGTTGGACAGTAAACACCGGGGAGCTGTTTTTT